The rows below give T cell receptor beta chains drawn from one sample of a study of vaccination and CD4 T cells after COVID-19. Their specific antigens are unknown. TCRdb ran MiXCR on the PCR reads and lists one entry per CDR3 protein. Here the sample spans some 7,400 distinct CDR3 sequences, 40% to 55% being singletons. The specimen sequenced was CD4+ T cells from blood, cultured in vitro. The receptors shown here come from a human donor who had recovered from COVID-19. The CDR3 runs from the conserved cysteine through the conserved F or W. A D gene is named only where the DNA matches it firmly. Where a row states a size, it is once, few, many or the class of an expanded clone; other rows omit it.

d_gene,abundance,j_gene,v_gene,CDR3nt,CDR3aa
TRBD1,-,TRBJ2-7,TRBV19,TGTGCCAGTAGTACCAGAACAGGGGGCGGCGTGGGGGAGCAGTACTTC,CASSTRTGGGVGEQYF
TRBD1,-,TRBJ2-4,TRBV7-2,TGTGCCAGCAGTGAACAGTGGGACAGGGTAGCCATTCAGTACTTC,CASSEQWDRVAIQYF
-,-,TRBJ2-2,TRBV18,TGTGCCAGCTCACCGCTCACCGGGGAGCTGTTTTTT,CASSPLTGELFF
-,-,TRBJ1-1,TRBV30,TGTGCCTGGAGTGTACGGGGGAACACTGAAGCTTTCTTT,CAWSVRGNTEAFF
TRBD1,-,TRBJ1-5,TRBV4-1,TGCGCCAGCAGCCCAGACAGGGTGACGATTCAGCCCCAGCATTTT,CASSPDRVTIQPQHF
TRBD1,-,TRBJ1-2,TRBV18,TGTGCCAGCTCACCGATGGGACAGGCTAACTATGGCTACACCTTC,CASSPMGQANYGYTF
TRBD1,-,TRBJ2-3,TRBV2,TGTGCCAGCTCTTCTTTCAACCGGGACAGGCAGTATTTT,CASSSFNRDRQYF
-,-,TRBJ2-5,TRBV15,TGTGCCACCAGCAGAGATAGACTAGTAGAGACCCAGTACTTC,CATSRDRLVETQYF
-,once,TRBJ1-2,TRBV7-2,TGTGCCGGCAGCCCAGCGGCGGGGTTCGGCTACACCTTC,CAGSPAAGFGYTF
TRBD2,-,TRBJ2-1,TRBV5-1,TGCGCCAGCAGCTTGGAGACGGGAGGGTTCAATGAGCAGTTCTTC,CASSLETGGFNEQFF
-,-,TRBJ1-1,TRBV4-3,TGCGCCAGCAGCCAAGATCGGGGGAGTGAAGCTTTCTTT,CASSQDRGSEAFF
TRBD2,few,TRBJ2-2,TRBV19,TGTGCCAGTAGGCGTAGCGGGAGTATCGCCGGGGAGCTGTTTTTT,CASRRSGSIAGELFF
TRBD1,-,TRBJ1-5,TRBV20-1,TGCAGTGCTAGAGATGAGGGGGCACCCAATCAGCCCCAGCATTTT,CSARDEGAPNQPQHF
TRBD2,-,TRBJ2-1,TRBV20-1,TGCAGTGCGACTGGGACTAGCACCTCCTACAATGAGCAGTTCTTC,CSATGTSTSYNEQFF
TRBD2,-,TRBJ2-1,TRBV20-1,TGCGCGGGGGCCTACAATGAGCAGTTCTTC,CAGAYNEQFF
-,once,TRBJ2-5,TRBV29-1,TGCAGCGGAAAAATCAGGGTTGGGGAGACCCAGTACTTC,CSGKIRVGETQYF
-,-,TRBJ2-7,TRBV15,TGTGCCACCAGCAGACCGGACAGCTACGAGCAGTACTTC,CATSRPDSYEQYF
-,once,TRBJ2-5,TRBV18,TGTGCCAGCTCACCAGGCGACAGAGAACAAATTAATCAAGAGACCCAGTACTTC,CASSPGDREQINQETQYF
TRBD1,-,TRBJ2-7,TRBV20-1,TGCAGTGCTAGGCCAACGGGACAGGTCTACGAGCAGTACTTC,CSARPTGQVYEQYF
TRBD2,once,TRBJ2-7,TRBV20-1,TGCAGTGCTAGGGCGGGGGTGGGGAACTACGAGCAGTACTTC,CSARAGVGNYEQYF
-,-,TRBJ2-6,TRBV27,TGTGCCAGCAGTTCTCCCTCGGATCACGGGGCCAACGTCCTGACTTTC,CASSSPSDHGANVLTF
TRBD1,-,TRBJ1-2,TRBV6-2/TRBV6-3,TGTGCCAGCAGGTCTACAGGGGAAGGCTCTGGCTACACCTTC,CASRSTGEGSGYTF
TRBD1,-,TRBJ1-2,TRBV30,TGTGCCTGGAGTGTACGAACAGGGGCCCATTTCGGCTATGGCTACACCTTC,CAWSVRTGAHFGYGYTF
TRBD1,few,TRBJ1-1,TRBV2,TGTGCCAGCAGCGCGGACAGGGGCACTGAAGCTTTCTTT,CASSADRGTEAFF
TRBD1,-,TRBJ2-3,TRBV25-1,TGTGCCAGCAGTGACCCCGGACAGGGGCAAGATACGCAGTATTTT,CASSDPGQGQDTQYF
-,-,TRBJ1-5,TRBV20-1,TGCAGTGCTAGAGGGGTGTTACAGGACGGGTCCCAGCATTTT,CSARGVLQDGSQHF
-,few,TRBJ2-4,TRBV27,TGTGCCAGCAGGGGACTTCTAGCCAAAAACATTCAGTACTTC,CASRGLLAKNIQYF
TRBD2,-,TRBJ2-1,TRBV20-1,TGCAGTGCTTTCCAGACTAGCGGGCGGAATGAGCAGTTCTTC,CSAFQTSGRNEQFF
-,-,TRBJ1-2,TRBV28,TGTGCCAGCAGTTTGCTAGGGAGGGGTGCTGGCTACACCTTC,CASSLLGRGAGYTF
-,-,TRBJ1-6,TRBV28,TGTGCCAGCAGTTTTCGGAAGGGAGCCTCCTATAATTCACCCCTCCACTTT,CASSFRKGASYNSPLHF
-,-,TRBJ2-3,TRBV29-1,TGCAGCGTTGAAGACCGCCTCAGCGGGAGCACAGATACGCAGTATTTT,CSVEDRLSGSTDTQYF
TRBD1,-,TRBJ1-2,TRBV7-2,TGTGCCAGCAGCTCGGACAGGACCCTATTGGGTGGCTACACCTTC,CASSSDRTLLGGYTF